The sequence of this TCR beta chain was determined in a study of blood T cell repertoires in COVID-19. Study in general: Both acute and convalescent COVID-19 samples were obtained from the United States, Italy and Spain. The analysed material was cDNA or gDNA that came from T cells, B-cell-depleted T cells, or PBMCs.

The CDR3 length is 15 residues. The J segment lost 5 bases and the V segment lost 1 base, leaving 4 bases of the junction unmatched. Germline-derived CDR1 and CDR2 are SGHDN and FVKESK. Repertoires were generated with immunoSEQ multiplex PCR, while TCRdb's copy carries only in-frame clones and drops some. The data show 150,000 to 200,000 clones, about 81% seen once. The sample consisted of peripheral blood. The chain combines TRBV14 with TRBJ2-2, with 7 bases identical to TRBD1. The sequence derives from a woman aged 80 or over with COVID-19, enrolled during active disease. CDR3 coding DNA: TGTGCCAGCAGCCAAGTTAGGGGGCGAACCGGGGAGCTGTTTTTT. Translating gives CASSQVRGRTGELFF.